The 10 T cell receptor beta chains given below trace back to one sample, sequenced in a study of lymphopenia after photon versus proton radiotherapy. Measured with immunoSEQ multiplex PCR; TCRdb has only the in-frame clones, and not every one. Altogether 25,000 to 30,000 clones are present, roughly 87% being singletons, with the ten largest covering about 19%. Material: peripheral blood, obtained from a patient treated with photon-based radiotherapy. Receptors were obtained from a middle-aged man with gastric cancer.

The rearrangement links TRBV7-2 to TRBJ2-1, with TRBD2 matching 9 bases. Germline trimming cut 3 bases from V and 7 bases from J; bases unmatched to any gene: 7. CDR1 is SGHTA and CDR2 is FQGNSA in the germline V gene. This CDR3 is built from 15 residues. The CDR3 bases are TGTGCCAGCAGCTTTAGCGCGGCGGGGGGGAATGAGCAGTTCTTC. Translating gives CASSFSAAGGNEQFF.

The V call is TRBV18, the J call TRBJ2-7; unclear D gene. The length of the CDR3 is 16 residues. Germline CDR1 and CDR2: KGHSH and LQKENI. Trimming shortened V by 3 bases and J by 2 bases, and 17 bases separated the two germline ends. The CDR3 is CASSPESEGRPYEQYF. CDR3 coding DNA: TGTGCCAGCTCACCGGAGTCCGAAGGGCGCCCCTACGAGCAGTACTTC.

The CDR3 protein is CASSLVRDTEAFF. The DNA for the CDR3 is TGTGCCAGCAGCTTGGTCCGGGACACTGAAGCTTTCTTT. The rearrangement links TRBV5-6 to TRBJ1-1; D unresolved. Germline-derived CDR1 and CDR2 are SGHDT and YYEEEE. The V gene lost 0 bases and the J gene lost 3 bases, with 6 bases spanning the gap. This CDR3 contains 13 residues.

J is TRBJ2-1 and V is TRBV6-4; TRBD2 aligns across 12 bases. V dropped 7 bases and J dropped 9; count of bases not matched to a gene: 10. The CDR3 is made up of 15 amino acids. Looked up from germline, CDR1 is MRHNA and CDR2 is SNTAGT. The CDR3 DNA reads TGTGCCAGCACCCCTACTAGCGGGGGGCACGGTGAGCAGTTCTTC. Translation gives CASTPTSGGHGEQFF.

V gene TRBV7-9 combines with J gene TRBJ1-2; TRBD1 aligns across 9 bases. The J segment lost 2 bases and the V segment lost 2 bases, leaving 3 bases of the junction unmatched. In germline, CDR1 is SEHNR, CDR2 FQNEAQ (reference sequence). CDR3 length: 15 residues. The CDR3 loop reads CASSLQGQGNYGYTF. The CDR3 nucleotides are TGTGCCAGCAGCTTACAGGGACAGGGCAACTATGGCTACACCTTC.

This chain connects TRBV30 to TRBJ2-7, with 9 bases lining up with TRBD1. The CDR3 loop spans 13 amino acids. The germline V gene encodes CDR1 GTSNPN and CDR2 SVGIG (reference sequence). V shed 7 bases, J shed 7 bases, and the junction held 11 bases outside the gene matches. The CDR3 region is CAFTDRGAREQYF. CDR3 coding DNA: TGTGCCTTCACGGACAGGGGAGCGCGGGAGCAGTACTTC.

A word on this clone: One junction end disagrees with the germline gene, perhaps due to a read error. The chain is built from TRBV6-6 and TRBJ2-4, with 9 bases that match TRBD1. The CDR3 totals 13 residues. Germline V CDR1 and CDR2: MNHNY, SVGAGI (reference sequence). The CDR3 loop is CASSYQNSDRGSF. The CDR3 nucleotides are TGTGCCAGCAGTTACCAGAATTCCGACAGGGGGTCCTTC.

In regard to this clone: Other nucleotide sequences in the sample specify the same CDR3. The chain uses TRBV23-1 and TRBJ2-5, with TRBD1 matching 10 bases. TRBV23-1 is an ORF, and what it does is uncertain. Germline trimming cut 3 bases from V and 3 bases from J; bases unmatched to any gene: 10. CDR3 length: 17 amino acids. The CDR3 is CASSHPNGTGEEETQYF. The CDR3 DNA reads as TGCGCCAGCAGTCACCCCAATGGGACAGGGGAAGAAGAGACCCAGTACTTC.

The count of this clone is one. The J gene is TRBJ2-5, the V gene TRBV2; D is ambiguous. The CDR3 loop spans 13 amino acids. V was cut by 7 bases and J by 1 base, with 10 bases left in between. The germline CDR1 and CDR2 sequences are SNHLY and FYNNEI. This CDR3 is CASTRTIQETQYF. As DNA, the CDR3 is TGTGCCAGCACCCGGACCATCCAAGAGACCCAGTACTTC. Together with reference TRBV2 and TRBJ2-5, the CDR3 gives the full variable domain: EPEVTQTPSHQVTQMGQEVILRCVPISNHLYFYWYRQILGQKVEFLVSFYNNEISEKSEIFDDQFSVERPDGSNFTLKIRSTKLEDSAMYFCASTRTIQETQYFGPGTRLLVL.

The chain has TRBV19 and TRBJ2-3, with D possibly matching TRBD2 (6 bases). Germline loops: CDR1 LNHDA, CDR2 SQIVND (reference sequence). V shed 5 bases and J shed 8 bases, with 11 bases lying between them. CDR3 length: 12 amino acids. CDR3 DNA: TGTGCCAGTAGTTGGGACTCCTCTACGCAGTATTTT. It specifies CASSWDSSTQYF.